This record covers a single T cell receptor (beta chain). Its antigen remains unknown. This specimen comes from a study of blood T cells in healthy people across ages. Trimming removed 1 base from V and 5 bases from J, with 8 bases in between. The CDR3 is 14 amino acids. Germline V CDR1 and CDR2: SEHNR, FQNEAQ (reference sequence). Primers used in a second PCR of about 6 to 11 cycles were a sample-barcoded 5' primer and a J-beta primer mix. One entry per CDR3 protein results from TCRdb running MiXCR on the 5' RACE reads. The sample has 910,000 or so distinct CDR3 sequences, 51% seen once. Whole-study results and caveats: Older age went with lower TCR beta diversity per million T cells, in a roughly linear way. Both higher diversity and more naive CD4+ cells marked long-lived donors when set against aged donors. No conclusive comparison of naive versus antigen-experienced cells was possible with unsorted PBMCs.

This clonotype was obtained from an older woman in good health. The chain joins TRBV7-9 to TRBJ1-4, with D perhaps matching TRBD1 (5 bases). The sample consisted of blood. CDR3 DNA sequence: TGTGCCAGCAGCTTAGGACAGAAAAATGAAAAACTGTTTTTT. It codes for CASSLGQKNEKLFF.